These 11 T cell receptor beta chains came from one sample sequenced in a study of cytomegalovirus exposure and HLA in healthy donors. PCR involved 60 Vbeta and 13 Jbeta primers. TCRdb's table, derived via immunoSEQ multiplex PCR, lists solely in-frame clones and lacks some. The sample has nearly 110,000 clones; roughly four fifths are singletons. Material: PBMCs. These receptors were taken from a man in his forties or fifties in good health and CMV-seronegative.

This clone was seen a handful of times. The V gene is TRBV12-5, the J gene TRBJ1-2; D gene uncertain. The CDR3 has 12 amino acids. The ends were cut back, 4 bases at V and 4 bases at J, with 7 bases in the middle. Per germline, CDR1 LGHNT and CDR2 FRNRAP. DNA of the CDR3: TGTGCTAGTGGTTCACAGACCTATGGCTACACCTTC. It codes for CASGSQTYGYTF.

Here the CDR3 reads CASATETSWDWETQYF. The CDR3 DNA reads as TGTGCCAGCGCTACGGAGACTAGCTGGGACTGGGAGACCCAGTACTTC. The chain recombines TRBV11-2 with TRBJ2-5, with 7 bases matching TRBD2. V lost 8 bases and J lost 5; bases outside the gene matches: 17. Germline CDR1 is SGHAT and CDR2 is FQNNGV. The CDR3 loop spans 16 amino acids.

The chain is built from TRBV18 and TRBJ1-5, with TRBD1 as a possible D gene (5 bases). The CDR3 consists of 15 residues. The germline V and J ends were trimmed by 6 bases and 4 bases, with 16 bases remaining between them. The germline gives CDR1 KGHSH, CDR2 LQKENI. The CDR3: CASSPVGKGNQPQHF. Here the CDR3 DNA reads TGTGCCAGCTCCCCCGTGGGGAAGGGGAATCAGCCCCAGCATTTT.

This chain joins TRBV15 and TRBJ1-5, with 8 positions matching TRBD1. Trimming took 1 base from V and 2 from J; bases not matched to a gene: 7. The CDR3 runs 17 residues. Germline CDR1 and CDR2: LNHNV and YYDKDF (reference sequence). CDR3 DNA sequence: TGTGCCACCAGCAGAGCTCCCCCGGGACAGGGCAATCAGCCCCAGCATTTT. Translated, it gives CATSRAPPGQGNQPQHF.

The chain carries TRBV9 and TRBJ2-1; TRBD2 aligns across 9 bases. Germline V gene lookup returns CDR1 SGDLS and CDR2 YYNGEE. The CDR3 extends over 19 amino acids. V lost 0 bases to trimming and J lost 5 bases; unmatched junction nucleotides: 15. In nucleotides, the CDR3 is TGTGCCAGCAGCGTAGCGGAAGGGGGGTGGCGGGGGGGCAACAATGAGCAGTTCTTC. Encoded protein: CASSVAEGGWRGGNNEQFF.

This rearrangement joins TRBV6-5 to TRBJ2-4; tentatively, D is TRBD2 (7 bases). V lost 6 bases, J lost 7 bases, and 13 bases lay in between. Germline V CDR1 and CDR2: MNHEY, SVGAGI. The CDR3 is made up of 13 amino acids. The CDR3 region is CASRPGGQNIQYF. CDR3 coding DNA: TGTGCCAGCAGGCCGGGGGGCCAGAACATTCAGTACTTC.

This clone came up once. CDR3 sequence reads: CASSPARGNTEAFF. The CDR3 nucleotides read TGTGCCAGCTCCCCCGCCAGGGGGAACACTGAAGCTTTCTTT. J is TRBJ1-1 and V is TRBV18; perhaps TRBD1 as D (6 bases). CDR1 and CDR2 (germline): KGHSH, LQKENI. There are 14 residues in the CDR3. V was trimmed by 6 bases and J by 1 base, leaving 12 bases between them.

J is TRBJ2-2 and V is TRBV29-1, with D maybe TRBD2 (6 bases). Per the germline V gene, CDR1 is SQVTM and CDR2 is ANQGSEA. The CDR3 runs to 14 residues. Trimming removed 2 bases from V and 5 bases from J, with 12 bases in between. The CDR3 bases are TGCAGCGTTGAACCGGGGAGGACGACCGGGGAGCTGTTTTTT. It translates to CSVEPGRTTGELFF.

V and J are TRBV28 and TRBJ1-5, with TRBD1 identical over 9 bases. This CDR3 has 17 amino acids. Germline V gene lookup returns CDR1 MDHEN and CDR2 SYDVKM. V lost 7 bases, J lost 5 bases, and 15 bases stayed unmatched. The CDR3 here is CASTISPGTGIHQPQHF. The DNA for the CDR3 is TGTGCCAGCACAATCTCACCGGGGACAGGGATTCATCAGCCCCAGCATTTT.

The chain uses TRBV29-1 and TRBJ2-1; 10 nucleotides line up with TRBD1. The germline gives CDR1 SQVTM, CDR2 ANQGSEA. Germline trimming cut 6 bases from V and 6 bases from J; bases unmatched to any gene: 2. The CDR3 runs 12 residues. CDR3 loop: CSVGTGVNEQFF. In DNA form, the CDR3 reads TGCAGCGTCGGGACAGGGGTCAATGAGCAGTTCTTC.

This rearrangement joins TRBV7-9 to TRBJ1-3; D gene uncertain. The CDR3 loop spans 15 amino acids. Germline V lookup: CDR1 SEHNR, CDR2 FQNEAQ (reference sequence). Deletions cut 3 bases from V and 2 bases from J, with 11 bases between. The CDR3 loop reads CASSFVGLTGNTIYF. CDR3 nucleotide sequence: TGTGCCAGCAGCTTCGTCGGGTTGACTGGAAACACCATATATTTT. Looking up the rest from reference TRBV7-9 and TRBJ1-3 gives the full variable domain: DTGVSQNPRHKITKRGQNVTFRCDPISEHNRLYWYRQTLGQGPEFLTYFQNEAQLEKSRLLSDRFSAERPKGSFSTLEIQRTEQGDSAMYLCASSFVGLTGNTIYFGEGSWLTVV.